Following are 10 T cell receptor beta chains from one sample sequenced in a study of T cells in Graves' hyperthyroidism and ophthalmopathy (dated by TCRdb to between 2018 and 2021). Preparation of the library involved multiplex PCR. Sequencing was performed on an Illumina HiSeq 2000. TCR beta CDR3 regions were amplified from RNA transcripts. For the first round of RT-PCR on the TCR CDR3, the HTBI primer set was used together with the Qiagen OneStep RT-PCR kit. TCRdb itself trimmed the public reads at Q25 with fastp, ran MiXCR and retained productive beta chains. Each CDR3 protein appears once, grouped with its most common genes and DNA. In this sample the table shows around 300,000 distinct CDR3 sequences, about 14% of which occur a single time. Clones ranked in the top ten supply 7.8% of the sample. The sequenced sample consisted of blood. These receptors came from a woman aged 30 to 39 with Graves' hyperthyroidism that later progressed to Graves' ophthalmopathy.

Points on this clonotype: The junction departs from germline at one end; a sequencing error may be responsible. The chain uses TRBV10-3 and TRBJ1-2; TRBD1 matches at 7 bases. The CDR3 covers 12 residues. CDR1 is ENHRY, CDR2 SYGVKD, per germline. The CDR3: CATTGAENGHTF. The CDR3 DNA is TGTGCCACCACAGGGGCAGAGAATGGCCACACCTTC.

This clonotype has at least ten counts. CDR3 sequence: CASSYSKLDFWDTQYF. CDR3 nucleotide sequence: TGTGCCAGCAGTTACTCGAAACTGGACTTCTGGGATACGCAGTATTTT. The chain employs TRBV6-5 and TRBJ2-3; possible D gene TRBD2, 5 bases. Germline loops: CDR1 MNHEY, CDR2 SVGAGI. Trimming took 0 bases from V and 6 from J, leaving 16 bases between them. The CDR3 has 16 residues.

This clonotype was seen ten or more times. This chain links TRBV28 with TRBJ2-7; D is unresolved. Germline CDR1 is MDHEN and CDR2 is SYDVKM. There are 12 residues in the CDR3. The V end was cut by 4 bases, the J end by 3 bases, with 7 bases between. For the CDR3, the DNA is TGTGCCAGCAGTTCACCTCTCTACGAGCAGTACTTC. It specifies CASSSPLYEQYF.

The chain uses TRBV24-1 and TRBJ2-5; TRBD2 matches 8 bases. There are 15 residues in the CDR3. Germline V gives CDR1 KGHDR, CDR2 SFDVKD. Unmatched junction bases numbered 3, after V lost 3 bases and J lost 1 base. The CDR3 is CATSDGTSRQETQYF. The CDR3 DNA is TGTGCCACCAGTGATGGGACTAGTCGCCAAGAGACCCAGTACTTC.

The chain carries TRBV7-9 and TRBJ2-1; 13 bases match TRBD2. From germline, CDR1 is SEHNR and CDR2 FQNEAQ (reference sequence). The CDR3 loop spans 19 amino acids. V lost 5 bases, J lost 4 bases, and 14 bases stayed unmatched. In DNA form, the CDR3 reads TGTGCCAGCAGCCCACGAGAATGGACTAGCGGGGGATCATACAATGAGCAGTTCTTC. This encodes CASSPREWTSGGSYNEQFF.

This clonotype has at least ten counts. V is TRBV28 and J is TRBJ2-7, with D unresolved. The CDR3 is 13 residues long. Germline CDR1 and CDR2: MDHEN and SYDVKM. V was pared by 7 bases and J by 6 bases, with 16 bases between. DNA for the CDR3: TGTGCCAGCACCCCTAGGGAAGGGCTCGAGCAGTACTTC. Amino acids: CASTPREGLEQYF.

This clonotype was counted at least ten times. The gene calls are TRBV11-1 and TRBJ2-1; D assignment may be TRBD1 or TRBD2 (5 bases each). The CDR3 has 16 amino acids. V shed 0 bases and J shed 9 bases, with 18 bases lying between them. Germline V gene data show CDR1 as SGHAT and CDR2 as FQDESV (reference sequence). The CDR3 DNA is TGTGCCAGCAGCTTAGCGCTGGGGACCGGCTCGGTTGAGCAGTTCTTC. It translates to CASSLALGTGSVEQFF.

The table lists this clonotype with a few counts. The rearrangement joins TRBV12-3 or TRBV12-4 to TRBJ2-4; either TRBD1 or TRBD2 may supply D (5 bases each). The CDR3 runs to 12 residues. The V and J ends lost 3 bases and 12 bases respectively, with 12 bases between them. The DNA for the CDR3 is TGTGCCAGCAGTTTTGAGGGGACCAATCAGTACTTC. Protein sequence: CASSFEGTNQYF.

V and J are TRBV18 and TRBJ2-2; possibly TRBD2 for D (6 bases). Trimming stripped 0 bases from V and 0 bases from J, with 14 bases between. The CDR3 consists of 18 residues. Germline V gives CDR1 KGHSH, CDR2 LQKENI. CDR3 sequence reads: CASSPPGAGSTNTGELFF. In DNA, the CDR3 is TGTGCCAGCTCACCACCGGGAGCCGGGAGCACGAACACCGGGGAGCTGTTTTTT.

This clonotype was detected many times. The V and J genes are TRBV7-2 and TRBJ2-7; 9 bases match TRBD2. Germline V gene lookup returns CDR1 SGHTA and CDR2 FQGNSA. V lost 0 bases, J lost 3 bases, and 3 bases stayed unmatched. This CDR3 comprises 15 residues. DNA of the CDR3: TGTGCCAGCAGCTTAGCTCTAGCGGGGAACTACGAGCAGTACTTC. Translation: CASSLALAGNYEQYF.